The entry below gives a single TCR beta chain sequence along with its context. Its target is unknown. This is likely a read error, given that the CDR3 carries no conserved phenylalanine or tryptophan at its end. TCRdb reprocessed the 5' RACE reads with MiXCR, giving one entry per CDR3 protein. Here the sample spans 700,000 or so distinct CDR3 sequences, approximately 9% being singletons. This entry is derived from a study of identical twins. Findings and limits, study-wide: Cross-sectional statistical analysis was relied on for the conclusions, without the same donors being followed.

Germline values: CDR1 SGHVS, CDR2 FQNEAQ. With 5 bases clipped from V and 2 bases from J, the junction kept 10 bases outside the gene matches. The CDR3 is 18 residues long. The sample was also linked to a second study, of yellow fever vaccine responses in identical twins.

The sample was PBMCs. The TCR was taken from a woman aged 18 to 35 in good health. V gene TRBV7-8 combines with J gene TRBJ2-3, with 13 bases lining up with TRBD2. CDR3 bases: TGTGCCAGCAGCGGACGGACTAGCGGGGGTGCACCCACAGATACGCAGTATATT. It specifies CASSGRTSGGAPTDTQYI.